This T cell receptor (beta chain) is from a study of blood T cell repertoires in COVID-19. Study-level background: The study drew acute and convalescent COVID-19 samples from the United States, Italy and Spain. In each case, the material was cDNA or gDNA derived from T cells, B-cell-depleted T cells, or PBMCs.

In the source study's methods: Using reference gene primer amplification, nucleated cell counts were estimated. Here immunoSEQ multiplex PCR was the method, and the copy in TCRdb shows in-frame clones only, minus some. V and J calls plus clone size are reproduced from that table; the DNA served to infer D and trimming. The sample carries 85,000 to 110,000 clones, roughly 84% recorded once. CDR3 length: 18 amino acids. V shed 0 bases and J 3 bases; nucleotides not matched to a gene: 4. CDR1 SGHNT and CDR2 YYREEE come from the germline V gene (reference sequence). The sequenced sample was peripheral blood. The sequence derives from a human donor in a cohort sampled during active or convalescent COVID-19. The gene calls are TRBV5-4 and TRBJ2-1; 15 bases map to TRBD2. The chain's CDR3 is CASSLAWTSGGVYNEQFF. The CDR3 DNA reads TGTGCCAGCAGCTTGGCGTGGACTAGCGGGGGGGTCTACAATGAGCAGTTCTTC.